This is a list of T cell receptor beta chains from one sample in a study of T cells in narcolepsy. Measured with immunoSEQ multiplex PCR; TCRdb has only the in-frame clones, and not every one. The table has 15,000 or so clones, 55% to 80% seen once. Sequenced sample: CD45RA- memory CD8+ T cells from PBMCs. All receptors come from a human donor with narcolepsy. CDR3s include the opening cysteine and the closing phenylalanine or tryptophan. The D gene is left open where the match is weak. Size tells how often a clone was seen (once, few, many) or the class of an expanded clone, and some rows leave it out.

clone size: .; D gene: .; V gene: TRBV5-6; J gene: TRBJ1-2; CDR3 DNA: TGTGCCAGCTCCTTTTCCCGGCAGGGGATAAACTATGGCTACACCTTC; CDR3 protein: CASSFSRQGINYGYTF
clone size: .; D gene: TRBD1; V gene: TRBV6-5; J gene: TRBJ1-1; CDR3 DNA: TGTGCCAGCAGGCCGCAGGGGGAAATGAACACTGAAGCTTTCTTT; CDR3 protein: CASRPQGEMNTEAFF
clone size: few; D gene: .; V gene: TRBV18; J gene: TRBJ1-6; CDR3 DNA: TGTGCCAGCTCACCCGACAGGAATTCACCCCTCCACTTT; CDR3 protein: CASSPDRNSPLHF
clone size: few; D gene: .; V gene: TRBV30; J gene: TRBJ2-5; CDR3 DNA: TGTGCCTGGATGGGTGGTGAGACCCAGTACTTC; CDR3 protein: CAWMGGETQYF
clone size: .; D gene: .; V gene: TRBV7-8; J gene: TRBJ1-2; CDR3 DNA: TGTGCCAGCAGCTTATATGGAGGTGGCTACACCTTC; CDR3 protein: CASSLYGGGYTF
clone size: .; D gene: .; V gene: TRBV5-6; J gene: TRBJ1-5; CDR3 DNA: TGTGCCAGCAGATGGGACACATATCATCAGCCCCAGCATTTT; CDR3 protein: CASRWDTYHQPQHF
clone size: .; D gene: .; V gene: TRBV6-6; J gene: TRBJ2-7; CDR3 DNA: TGTGCCAGCAGTTTATGGGGGGCGCAGGAGCAGTACTTC; CDR3 protein: CASSLWGAQEQYF
clone size: few; D gene: .; V gene: TRBV4-1; J gene: TRBJ1-1; CDR3 DNA: TGCGCCAGCTTTGGGCTCCGTCCCACTGAAGCTTTCTTT; CDR3 protein: CASFGLRPTEAFF
clone size: .; D gene: .; V gene: TRBV5-6; J gene: TRBJ1-1; CDR3 DNA: TGTGCCAGCAGCTCGGTAATGGGCGGGAGCACTGAAGCTTTCTTT; CDR3 protein: CASSSVMGGSTEAFF
clone size: .; D gene: .; V gene: TRBV7-9; J gene: TRBJ1-3; CDR3 DNA: TGTGCCAGCAGCTCCAGTCAGAGCTCTGGAAACACCATATATTTT; CDR3 protein: CASSSSQSSGNTIYF
clone size: .; D gene: TRBD1; V gene: TRBV30; J gene: TRBJ2-2; CDR3 DNA: TGTGCCTGGGGCTCCGGGACAGATAACACCGGGGAGCTGTTTTTT; CDR3 protein: CAWGSGTDNTGELFF
clone size: .; D gene: .; V gene: TRBV11-2; J gene: TRBJ1-1; CDR3 DNA: TGTGCCAGCAGCTTAGAGGGACATATGAACACTGAAGCTTTTTTT; CDR3 protein: CASSLEGHMNTEAFF
clone size: .; D gene: TRBD1; V gene: TRBV6-1; J gene: TRBJ2-1; CDR3 DNA: TGTGCCAGCAGACCACAGGGGTACGAGCAGTTCTTC; CDR3 protein: CASRPQGYEQFF
clone size: .; D gene: TRBD1; V gene: TRBV2; J gene: TRBJ2-4; CDR3 DNA: TGTGCCAGCAGTGAAACAGGGGACATTCAGTACTTC; CDR3 protein: CASSETGDIQYF
clone size: few; D gene: TRBD1; V gene: TRBV14; J gene: TRBJ1-4; CDR3 DNA: TGTGCCAGCAGCCACCCTCACCGGACAGGCTCTAATGAAAAACTGTTTTTT; CDR3 protein: CASSHPHRTGSNEKLFF
clone size: .; D gene: TRBD1; V gene: TRBV7-9; J gene: TRBJ2-7; CDR3 DNA: TGTGCCAGCAGCTCCCGGGACAGGGGTATCAACGAGCAGTACTTC; CDR3 protein: CASSSRDRGINEQYF
clone size: once; D gene: TRBD1; V gene: TRBV6-1; J gene: TRBJ2-7; CDR3 DNA: TGTGCCAGCAGTGTAGGGAGCAGGGGGTTCTCCTACGAGCAGTACTTC; CDR3 protein: CASSVGSRGFSYEQYF
clone size: .; D gene: TRBD1; V gene: TRBV4-1; J gene: TRBJ1-6; CDR3 DNA: TGCGCCAGCAGCCAGGGACAGGGCTCGTTGGGATCACCCCTCCACTTT; CDR3 protein: CASSQGQGSLGSPLHF
clone size: .; D gene: .; V gene: TRBV2; J gene: TRBJ1-1; CDR3 DNA: TGTGCCAGCAGCCAGGTGAACACTGAAGCTTTCTTT; CDR3 protein: CASSQVNTEAFF
clone size: .; D gene: .; V gene: TRBV2; J gene: TRBJ2-7; CDR3 DNA: TGTGCCAGCAGAGACTTACCCCCAAACGAGCAGTACTTC; CDR3 protein: CASRDLPPNEQYF
clone size: .; D gene: .; V gene: TRBV7-9; J gene: TRBJ1-2; CDR3 DNA: TGTGCCAGCAGCTTAGCAGGGACCTATGGCTACACCTTC; CDR3 protein: CASSLAGTYGYTF
clone size: .; D gene: TRBD1; V gene: TRBV7-9; J gene: TRBJ2-5; CDR3 DNA: TGTGCCAGCAGCCAGCCGGGACAGGGAAAGACCCAGTACTTC; CDR3 protein: CASSQPGQGKTQYF
clone size: .; D gene: .; V gene: TRBV6-5; J gene: TRBJ1-1; CDR3 DNA: TGTGCCAGCAGTTACTCGGGGGAGACGAACACTGAAGCTTTCTTT; CDR3 protein: CASSYSGETNTEAFF
clone size: few; D gene: .; V gene: TRBV6-1; J gene: TRBJ2-7; CDR3 DNA: TGTGCCAGTAAAAACGGACTGGCCTACGAGCAGTACTTC; CDR3 protein: CASKNGLAYEQYF
clone size: .; D gene: .; V gene: TRBV4-1; J gene: TRBJ2-2; CDR3 DNA: TGCGCCAGCAGCTTCACCGGGGAGCTGTTTTTT; CDR3 protein: CASSFTGELFF
clone size: .; D gene: .; V gene: TRBV5-1; J gene: TRBJ2-7; CDR3 DNA: TGCGCCAGCAGCTTTCTAGCGCCAGGAGGGTACGAGCAGTACTTC; CDR3 protein: CASSFLAPGGYEQYF
clone size: .; D gene: .; V gene: TRBV18; J gene: TRBJ2-2; CDR3 DNA: TGTGCCAGCTCACTACAGGACACCGGGGAGCTGTTTTTT; CDR3 protein: CASSLQDTGELFF
clone size: .; D gene: .; V gene: TRBV6-6; J gene: TRBJ2-5; CDR3 DNA: TGTGCCAGCAGTTACTCCTCGGGAATGGAAGAGACCCAGTACTTC; CDR3 protein: CASSYSSGMEETQYF
clone size: .; D gene: .; V gene: TRBV4-1; J gene: TRBJ2-7; CDR3 DNA: TGCGCCAGCAGCCGCACCGGGACGGAATCCTACGAGCAGTACTTC; CDR3 protein: CASSRTGTESYEQYF
clone size: .; D gene: TRBD1; V gene: TRBV6-5; J gene: TRBJ1-2; CDR3 DNA: TGTGCCAGCAGTTACTCCGGGACAGGGGCGCCCAATGGCTACACCTTC; CDR3 protein: CASSYSGTGAPNGYTF
clone size: .; D gene: .; V gene: TRBV2; J gene: TRBJ2-1; CDR3 DNA: TGTGCCAGCACGAGAGGGAATGAGCAGTTCTTC; CDR3 protein: CASTRGNEQFF
clone size: .; D gene: .; V gene: TRBV27; J gene: TRBJ1-1; CDR3 DNA: TGTGCCACTCAAATCACAGGGAACACTGAAGCTTTCTTT; CDR3 protein: CATQITGNTEAFF
clone size: .; D gene: TRBD2; V gene: TRBV19; J gene: TRBJ2-1; CDR3 DNA: TGTGCCAGTAGTATGACTAGCGGATACAATGAGCAGTTCTTC; CDR3 protein: CASSMTSGYNEQFF
clone size: .; D gene: .; V gene: TRBV18; J gene: TRBJ2-7; CDR3 DNA: TGTGCCAGCTCACCAACCGGGGGCGAGGCCAACGAGCAGTACTTC; CDR3 protein: CASSPTGGEANEQYF